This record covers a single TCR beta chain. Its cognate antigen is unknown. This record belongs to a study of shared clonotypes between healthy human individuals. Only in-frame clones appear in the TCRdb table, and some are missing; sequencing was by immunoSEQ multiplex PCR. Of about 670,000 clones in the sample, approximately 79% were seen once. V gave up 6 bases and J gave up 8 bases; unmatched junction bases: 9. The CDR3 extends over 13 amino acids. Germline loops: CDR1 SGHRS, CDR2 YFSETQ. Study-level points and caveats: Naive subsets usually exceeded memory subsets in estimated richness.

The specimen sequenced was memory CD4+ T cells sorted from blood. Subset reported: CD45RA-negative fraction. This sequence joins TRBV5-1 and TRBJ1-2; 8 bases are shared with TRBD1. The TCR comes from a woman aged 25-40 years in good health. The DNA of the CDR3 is TGCGCCAGCAAAGTGGGACAGGACATAGGCTACACCTTC. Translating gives CASKVGQDIGYTF.